This T cell receptor (beta chain) was profiled in a study of cytomegalovirus exposure and HLA in healthy donors listed by TCRdb under 2017. Regarding the study in general: In an earlier analysis of some 610 of the donors, approximately 300 Gb of sequence data and approximately 120 million unique TCR beta sequences from 180 million or so T cells were reported. Roughly 300 gigabases of sequencing data and about 92 million unique TCR sequences made up an early release that covered 640 HLA-typed donors. Rather than drawing on any new phenotypic data, the later analysis identified candidate immune exposures from TCR beta sequences and the way those sequences occurred across donors. To predict cytomegalovirus infection status, the study combined high-throughput TCR immunosequencing, statistical association of individual TCRs with disease status, and machine learning. Class I and class II HLA loci were covered by the typing at four-digit resolution. Four to six DR-DQ haplotypes were handled as single units for association and clustering, since linkage in the cohort was strong. Among 350 to 400 genotyped donors of the cohort, an average of roughly 240,000 unique TCR beta nucleotide sequences were sequenced per donor, around 20% of them non-productive. Donor age, sex, ethnicity and CMV serostatus were collected together with the repertoire data. Using immunosequencing, the study profiled T cell repertoires from 640 or so subjects and related those repertoires to cytomegalovirus serostatus. Typing coverage differed by locus: A, B, C, DRB1 and DQB1 were typed in about 629-630 donors, DQA1 in approximately 520, DPA1 in 606, and DPB1 in approximately 450. Of the roughly 410 genotyped donors, less than 85% were placed in the genetic ancestry cluster associated with self-reported Caucasian donors. All discovery cohort repertoires had been generated on a single sequencing platform. The study was designed to test whether signatures of past pathogen exposure could be identified by cataloging public T cell receptors. In a later analysis, previously published TCR beta repertoires from roughly 710 donors were re-analyzed and high-resolution HLA genotyping was added so that TCR occurrence patterns could be studied. Along with the approximately 670-subject first cohort, a separate validation cohort of over a hundred different subjects was used. To decide whether each TCR beta V gene segment behaved as functional or pseudogenic, an earlier analysis of over 500 of the donors relied on high-throughput TCR beta sequencing. A later genetic analysis took genome-wide SNP genotypes for about 65% of the 666 donors and used that subset as a discovery cohort. On the study overall, not on this receptor specifically: The study listed 150 to 200 TCR beta chains as associated with cytomegalovirus. An earlier analysis of 450 to 750 of the donors showed that most TCR beta V segments appeared in productive rearrangements either about 87% or about 30% of the time, which broadly matched IMGT annotations. In this cohort, only TCR beta chains were sequenced, and detectable features were limited by the absence of alpha or paired-chain data. According to a later analysis, parvovirus B19, influenza, CMV and Epstein-Barr virus appeared linked to several top co-occurrence clusters. According to a later analysis, TCR association rates differed among HLA loci, with DRB1 alleles showing the most associated TCRs and HLA-C alleles showing the fewest. When HLA alleles, especially DR and DQ, strongly co-occurred, attributing TCR associations to individual alleles was difficult. Most TCR sequences were seen in very few donors, while some public TCRs were found in many individuals. The classifier was reported to diagnose cytomegalovirus status with high specificity and sensitivity in both the original and validation cohorts. In a later analysis, HLA-associated TCR beta chains were found to be more clonally expanded and to have lower generation probabilities than equally common non-associated chains. A few of the identified cytomegalovirus-associated TCR beta chains were confirmed in vitro to be specific for cytomegalovirus antigens. Some IMGT-functional V segments, including TRBV6-2 and TRBV6-3, could not be told apart with the 87-base-pair reads, so those segments were excluded. The sequencing pipeline was judged likely to have produced a cluster of highly shared sequence variants as a technical artifact. A later genetic analysis reported fewer N-insertions in productive TCRs among donors in an Asian-associated ancestry cluster than the approximately 700-donor mean. Roughly uniform sequencing depth across donors was assumed in presence/absence analyses, although this assumption may not hold. For the cohort, immune exposure information was limited to CMV serostatus. It was suggested by the authors that the approach could potentially be generalized to other disease states and immunological phenotypes. A further reported finding was that TCR beta sequences accurately predicted the HLA-A and HLA-B alleles for most subjects in the first cohort. Seventeen rarely observed V segments, including chromosome 9 orphons, were excluded from the earlier analysis of several hundred of the donors because counts were too low. In a later analysis, around 17,000 TCR beta sequences were associated with specific HLA alleles at a false discovery rate of 0.05. Because some donors lacked HLA typing at each locus, the association tests relied only on the typed subset. Linkage disequilibrium might explain the correlated functional status among segregating V segments, but an unknown experimental factor could not be excluded. In a later genetic analysis, a missense DCLRE1C variant was associated with V-gene and J-gene trimming of TCR beta chains, and the association was replicated in an independent cohort. Most CMV-associated TCR beta chains appeared to be HLA-restricted in a later analysis, and the HLA associations seemed to be driven largely by CMV exposure.

The cohort was made up of 666 healthy bone marrow donors. Cohort members were all nominally healthy when sampled, although unrecorded immune exposures were likely present. The donor tested CMV seropositive, placing the donor among the 289 seropositive members of the cohort. A peripheral blood sample was provided by each donor, and peripheral blood mononuclear cells were used for TCR beta sequencing. The Qiagen DNeasy Blood Extraction Kit was used to extract genomic DNA from the blood cell samples. A remark on this clone: Its cognate antigen has yet to be identified. Qualities for individual bases were not recorded, and no much larger clone is one base off.

The CDR3 measures 12 amino acids from cysteine to phenylalanine. Only the CDR3 DNA stays, 36 bases, in frame from base 1. Looking up the germline V gene (reference sequence) yields CDR1 MNHEY and CDR2 SMNVEV. The junction carries 15 bases between V and J, which are trimmed by 10 bases and 7 bases respectively. Libraries came from the immunoSEQ multiplex PCR assay. For the multiplex PCR, a mixture combining 60 forward primers for TCR Vbeta segments and 13 reverse primers for TCR Jbeta segments was used. A multiplex PCR assay on genomic DNA amplified the CDR3 region of rearranged TCR beta genes. The Illumina HiSeq System was used to sequence the amplified TCR beta libraries as 87-base-pair reads. The authors processed their data as follows. A later analysis counted 65 million to 90 million unique TCR beta chains across the 700 or so repertoires, and around 9.9 million of these chains were shared by at least two donors. A nearest-neighbor algorithm error-corrected the raw reads and collapsed the reads into unique sequences, merging closely related sequences to remove PCR and sequencing errors. CDR3 sequences were aligned to IMGT reference sequences to assign V, D and J gene segments. For a sequence to be retained, at least a six-nucleotide match to both a V gene segment and a J gene segment was required. Rearrangements were classified as productive when the CDR3 lacked stop codons and remained in frame with V and J, and all other rearrangements were classified as non-productive. Following IMGT convention, CDR3 was defined as the stretch from the second conserved V-encoded cysteine to the conserved J-encoded phenylalanine. The earlier analysis of about 590 of the donors excluded sequences that lacked an unambiguous match to a single V gene segment. In an earlier analysis of more than 500 of the donors, a V segment was called functional when productive rearrangements were above 56.7%, and segregating when the standard deviation between donors exceeded 5%. A statistical classification framework was built to diagnose cytomegalovirus status from the catalog of TCR beta chain sequences. A later analysis assigned V and J genes by comparing TCR nucleotide sequences with IMGT/GENE-DB human TR gene sequences. The TCRdist pipeline was used in a later analysis to assign CDR3 sequences and most-parsimonious VDJ recombination scenarios. In a later analysis, every TCR beta chain was defined by the combination of its CDR3 amino acid sequence and its V-gene family, and reads without a unique V-gene family were dropped. A later analysis removed several hundred highly shared, low-generation-probability nucleotide sequences to deal with suspected cross-contamination and a sequencing artifact. In a later analysis, a clonal expansion index for each public chain was calculated from normalized within-repertoire ranks of inferred template counts. In a later analysis, generation probabilities were computed using a VDJ recombination model fitted to out-of-frame rearrangements, and the results were checked against IGoR. Hypergeometric tests were used in a later analysis to score TCR-TCR, TCR-HLA and TCR-CMV co-occurrence, with a repertoire-size bias correction applied to the TCR pairs. To estimate false discovery rates, a later analysis permuted the HLA or CMV assignments 20 times. In a later analysis, co-occurring TCRs were grouped with DBSCAN, and TCRdist sequence similarity was added when clustering was performed within HLA-allele-positive subsets. For co-occurrence clustering, repertoires with fewer than 30,000 or more than 120,000 public chains were excluded, along with 4 to 6 repertoires with anomalous nucleotide sharing. TCRdb retrieved this table from immuneACCESS and kept in-frame rearrangements only. Not all clones are present; in checked studies, unresolved V genes account for under half, and no reason is known for the remainder. The V and J calls and clone size were taken over from that table, and D and trimming were inferred from the DNA. This sample is represented by tens of thousands of clones; approximately 72% of them were singletons. The biggest ten clones account for around 7% of the sample.

This clonotype originated in a woman aged 25 to 45 in good health and CMV-seropositive. The sequencing sample was made of PBMCs. The chain is assembled from TRBV27 and TRBJ2-3; a tentative D call is TRBD1 (6 bases match). The DNA is TGTGCCACCGGGACATGGGAAAATACGCAGTATTTT. It encodes CATGTWENTQYF.